Following are 9 T cell receptor beta chains from one sample sequenced in a study of blood T cell repertoires in COVID-19. Using immunoSEQ multiplex PCR, the repertoire was profiled, and TCRdb retains in-frame clones only, with some absent. Counted here are about 230,000 clones, roughly 85% occurring once; the ten biggest clones make up approximately 2.6%. The specimen was peripheral blood. The receptors derive from an older woman with active or convalescent COVID-19.

The CDR3 sequence is CASSPWTGEIQTQYF. The CDR3 coding sequence is TGCGCCAGCAGCCCATGGACAGGGGAAATACAGACCCAGTACTTC. The V call is TRBV5-1, the J call TRBJ2-5; 9 bases map to TRBD1. The CDR3 is 15 amino acids. CDR1 SGHRS and CDR2 YFSETQ come from the germline V gene. With V trimmed by 4 bases and J by 6 bases, 10 bases remained unmatched. Based on the CDR3 plus reference TRBV5-1 and TRBJ2-5, the full variable domain is KAGVTQTPRYLIKTRGQQVTLSCSPISGHRSVSWYQQTPGQGLQFLFEYFSETQRNKGNFPGRFSGRQFSNSRSEMNVSTLELGDSALYLCASSPWTGEIQTQYFGPGTRLLVL.

V usage is TRBV5-1 and J usage is TRBJ2-1; TRBD1 matches 7 bases. The V and J ends lost 4 bases and 7 bases, in that order; junction bases with no gene match: 14. The CDR3 spans 16 residues. Germline values: CDR1 SGHRS, CDR2 YFSETQ. CDR3 loop: CASSLNRGALRNEQFF. The CDR3 DNA follows: TGCGCCAGCAGCCTAAACAGGGGTGCTTTGAGGAATGAGCAGTTCTTC. Based on the CDR3 plus reference TRBV5-1 and TRBJ2-1, the full variable domain is KAGVTQTPRYLIKTRGQQVTLSCSPISGHRSVSWYQQTPGQGLQFLFEYFSETQRNKGNFPGRFSGRQFSNSRSEMNVSTLELGDSALYLCASSLNRGALRNEQFFGPGTRLTVL.

Note on this clone: The same CDR3 also results from other DNA sequences found in this sample. This sequence joins TRBV3-1 (or the pseudogene TRBV3-2) and TRBJ1-1; no clear D. CDR1 LGHDT and CDR2 YNNKEL come from the germline V gene (reference sequence). The V end lost 0 bases, the J end lost 12 bases, and 11 bases lay between the germline ends. The CDR3 runs 12 residues. The CDR3 DNA sequence: TGTGCCAGCAGCCAAGAAGGGCGCGGGACTTTCTTT. Residues: CASSQEGRGTFF.

This chain connects TRBV5-5 to TRBJ1-2, with D perhaps TRBD1 (6 bases). This CDR3 spans 14 amino acids. With 4 bases removed from V and 5 bases from J, the gap between germline ends came to 15 bases. Germline CDR1 and CDR2: SGHKS and YYEKEE (reference sequence). This CDR3 reads CASSPHRGSYGYTF. CDR3 bases: TGTGCCAGCAGCCCCCATAGGGGGTCGTATGGCTACACCTTC.

This clone was seen once. DNA of the CDR3: TGTGCCAGCACAGCCGGCGGTGGCTACGAGCAGTACTTC. As protein: CASTAGGGYEQYF. The chain has TRBV9 and TRBJ2-7; D gene uncertain. From germline, CDR1 is SGDLS and CDR2 YYNGEE. This CDR3 is built from 13 residues. V was cut by 6 bases and J by 3 bases, with 13 bases left in between.

The chain employs TRBV11-3 and TRBJ2-3; D is perhaps TRBD1 (6 bases). The CDR3 is 16 residues long. Germline assignment: CDR1 SGHNT and CDR2 YENEEA. V lost 1 base and J 0 bases, leaving 11 bases between the germline ends. The chain's CDR3 is CASSLVGTGSTDTQYF. CDR3 bases: TGTGCCAGCAGCTTAGTTGGTACAGGGAGCACAGATACGCAGTATTTT.

The table lists this clone with a count of one. V usage is TRBV5-4 and J usage is TRBJ2-7, with 9 bases lining up with TRBD1. V dropped 3 bases and J dropped 5; count of bases not matched to a gene: 6. The germline CDR1 and CDR2 sequences are SGHNT and YYREEE (reference sequence). The CDR3 totals 14 residues. The CDR3 sequence: CASSSRQGGNEQYF. CDR3 in DNA: TGTGCCAGCAGCTCGAGACAGGGGGGCAACGAGCAGTACTTC.

The gene calls are TRBV4-1 and TRBJ1-5; D not resolved. The V gene's germline CDR1 is MGHRA and CDR2 YSYEKL. This CDR3 comprises 16 residues. Trimming removed 0 bases at V and 2 bases at J, with 11 bases between. The CDR3 spells CASSQDEGYGNQPQHF. In DNA, the CDR3 is TGCGCCAGCAGCCAAGATGAGGGATATGGCAATCAGCCCCAGCATTTT.

The V call is TRBV28, the J call TRBJ1-6; TRBD1 is a possible D gene (5 bases). V was clipped by 8 bases and J by 1 base, with 15 bases between them. Germline CDR1 and CDR2: MDHEN and SYDVKM. The CDR3 has 16 residues. The CDR3: CASGGGKGSYNSPLHF. The CDR3 nucleotides read TGTGCCAGCGGCGGGGGGAAAGGTTCCTATAATTCACCCCTCCACTTT.